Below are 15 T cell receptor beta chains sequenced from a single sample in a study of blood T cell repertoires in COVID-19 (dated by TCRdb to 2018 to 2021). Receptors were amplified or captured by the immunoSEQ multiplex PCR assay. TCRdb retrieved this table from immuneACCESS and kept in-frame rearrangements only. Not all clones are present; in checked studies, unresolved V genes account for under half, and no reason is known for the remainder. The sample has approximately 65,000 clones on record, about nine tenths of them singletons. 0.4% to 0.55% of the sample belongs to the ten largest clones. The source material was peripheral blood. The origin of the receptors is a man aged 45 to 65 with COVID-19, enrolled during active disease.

The CDR3 loop reads CAWSRGNEQFF. The DNA for the CDR3 is TGTGCCTGGAGCAGGGGTAATGAGCAGTTCTTC. The rearrangement links TRBV30 to TRBJ2-1, with D tentatively TRBD1 (6 bases). Trimming removed 3 bases from V and 7 bases from J, with 7 bases in between. The CDR3 is 11 residues long. CDR1 is GTSNPN and CDR2 is SVGIG in the germline V gene (reference sequence).

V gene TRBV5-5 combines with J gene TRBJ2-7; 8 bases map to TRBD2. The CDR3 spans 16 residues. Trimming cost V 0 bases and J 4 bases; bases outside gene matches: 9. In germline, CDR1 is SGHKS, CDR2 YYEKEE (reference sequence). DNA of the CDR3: TGTGCCAGCAGCTTGGGGTCCCTAGCGGGTCCATACGAGCAGTACTTC. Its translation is CASSLGSLAGPYEQYF.

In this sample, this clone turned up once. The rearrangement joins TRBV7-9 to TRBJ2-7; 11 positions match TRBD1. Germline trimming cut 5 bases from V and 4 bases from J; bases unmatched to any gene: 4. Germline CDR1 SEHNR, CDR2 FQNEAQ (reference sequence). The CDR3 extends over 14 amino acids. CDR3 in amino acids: CASSAGQGVYEQYF. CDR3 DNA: TGTGCCAGCAGCGCGGGACAGGGGGTATACGAGCAGTACTTC.

The CDR3 spells CASSFGTSGRHQETQYF. CDR3 bases: TGTGCCAGCAGCTTCGGGACTAGCGGCCGGCACCAAGAGACCCAGTACTTC. This chain uses TRBV5-4 with TRBJ2-5, with 11 positions matching TRBD2. The V gene end was trimmed by 2 bases and the J gene end by 0 bases; junction bases not matched to a gene: 6. This CDR3 has 17 amino acids. The germline V gene encodes CDR1 SGHNT and CDR2 YYREEE (reference sequence).

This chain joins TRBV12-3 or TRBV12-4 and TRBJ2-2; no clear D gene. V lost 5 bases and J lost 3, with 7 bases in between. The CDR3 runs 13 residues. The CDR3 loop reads CASSLLDTGELFF. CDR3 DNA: TGTGCCAGCAGTCTACTTGACACCGGGGAGCTGTTTTTT.

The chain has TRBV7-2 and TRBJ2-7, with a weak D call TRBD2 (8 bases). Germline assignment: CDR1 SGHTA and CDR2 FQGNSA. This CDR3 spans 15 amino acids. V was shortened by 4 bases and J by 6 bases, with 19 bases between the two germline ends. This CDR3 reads CASSSQGGGRLEQYF. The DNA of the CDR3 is TGTGCCAGCAGCTCCCAGGGGGGCGGGAGGCTCGAGCAGTACTTC.

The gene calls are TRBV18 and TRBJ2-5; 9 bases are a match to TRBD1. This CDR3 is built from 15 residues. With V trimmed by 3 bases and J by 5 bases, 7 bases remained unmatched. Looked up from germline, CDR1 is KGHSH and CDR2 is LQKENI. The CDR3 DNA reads TGTGCCAGCTCACCTAAACAGGGGGCGGAGGAGACCCAGTACTTC. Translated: CASSPKQGAEETQYF.

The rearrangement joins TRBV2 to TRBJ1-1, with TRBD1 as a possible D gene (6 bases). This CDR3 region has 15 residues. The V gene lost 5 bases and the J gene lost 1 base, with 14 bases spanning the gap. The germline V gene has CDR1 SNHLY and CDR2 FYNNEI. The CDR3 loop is CASSYRDTPNTEAFF. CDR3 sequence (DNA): TGTGCCAGCAGTTACCGGGACACACCGAACACTGAAGCTTTCTTT. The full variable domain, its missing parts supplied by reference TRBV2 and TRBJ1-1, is EPEVTQTPSHQVTQMGQEVILRCVPISNHLYFYWYRQILGQKVEFLVSFYNNEISEKSEIFDDQFSVERPDGSNFTLKIRSTKLEDSAMYFCASSYRDTPNTEAFFGQGTRLTVV.

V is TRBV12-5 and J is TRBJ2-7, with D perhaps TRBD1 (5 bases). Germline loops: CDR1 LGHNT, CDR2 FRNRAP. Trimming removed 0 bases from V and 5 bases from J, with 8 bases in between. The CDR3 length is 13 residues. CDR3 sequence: CASGLVVGDEQYF. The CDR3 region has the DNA TGTGCTAGTGGTTTGGTGGTAGGGGACGAGCAGTACTTC.

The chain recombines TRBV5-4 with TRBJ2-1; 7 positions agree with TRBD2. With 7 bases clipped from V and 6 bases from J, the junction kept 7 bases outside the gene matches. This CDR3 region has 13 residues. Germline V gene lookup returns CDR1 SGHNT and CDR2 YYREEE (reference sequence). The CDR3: CASGLAGANEQFF. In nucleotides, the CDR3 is TGTGCCAGCGGCCTTGCGGGAGCCAATGAGCAGTTCTTC.

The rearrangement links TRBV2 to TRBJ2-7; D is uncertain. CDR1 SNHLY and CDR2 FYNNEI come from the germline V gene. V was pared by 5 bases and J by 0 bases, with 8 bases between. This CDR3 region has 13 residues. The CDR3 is CASSSLDSYEQYF. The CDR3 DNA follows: TGTGCCAGCAGTAGCCTAGACTCCTACGAGCAGTACTTC.

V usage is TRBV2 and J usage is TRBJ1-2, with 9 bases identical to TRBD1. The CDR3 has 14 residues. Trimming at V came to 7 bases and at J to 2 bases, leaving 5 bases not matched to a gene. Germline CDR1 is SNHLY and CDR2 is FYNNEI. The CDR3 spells CASTRDRENYGYTF. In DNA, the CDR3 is TGTGCCAGCACCAGGGACAGGGAAAACTATGGCTACACCTTC.

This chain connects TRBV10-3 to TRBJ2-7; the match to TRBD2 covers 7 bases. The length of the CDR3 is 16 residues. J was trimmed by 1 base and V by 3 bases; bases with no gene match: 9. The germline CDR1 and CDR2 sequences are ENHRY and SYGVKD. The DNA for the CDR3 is TGTGCCATCAGTGACCGTGGACTAGGTAGGTCCTACGAGCAGTACTTC. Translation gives CAISDRGLGRSYEQYF.

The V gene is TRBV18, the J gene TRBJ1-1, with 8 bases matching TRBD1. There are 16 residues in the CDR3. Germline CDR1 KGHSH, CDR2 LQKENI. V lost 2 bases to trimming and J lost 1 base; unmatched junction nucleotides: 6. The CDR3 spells CASSPDRGGRNTEAFF. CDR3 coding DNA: TGTGCCAGCTCACCAGACAGGGGAGGAAGGAACACTGAAGCTTTCTTT.

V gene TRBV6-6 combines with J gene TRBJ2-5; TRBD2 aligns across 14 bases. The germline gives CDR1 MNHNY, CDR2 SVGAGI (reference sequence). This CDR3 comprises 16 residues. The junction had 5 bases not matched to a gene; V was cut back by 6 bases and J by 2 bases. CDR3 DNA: TGTGCCAGCAGGGCGGGACTAGCGGGAGATCAAGAGACCCAGTACTTC. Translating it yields CASRAGLAGDQETQYF.